This TCR beta chain was observed in a study of T cell repertoires in cytomegalovirus infection. Study in general: In public TCR beta signatures, there were indications of both CMV infection and matching HLA type. General study points: In two of eight donors, the top clonotype was HLA-C-restricted CMV-specific. Summed frequency of public TCR beta families distinguished CMV carriers with the relevant HLA.

In this sample, this clonotype turned up many times. Its antigen remains unidentified. CDR1 and CDR2 (germline): MNHEY, SVGEGT. This CDR3 contains 11 residues. V gave up 6 bases and J gave up 10 bases; unmatched junction bases: 3. TCRdb redid the calling of the reads with MiXCR, one entry per CDR3 protein. The sample shows approximately 250,000 distinct CDR3 sequences, approximately 6.7% of them seen only once. Sequencing was carried out using PBMCs. The source of this sequence is a human donor in good health (CMV status not recorded). Some clones in this sample may be carry-over from other donors' samples. The rearrangement uses TRBV6-2 or TRBV6-3 and TRBJ2-1; the match to TRBD2 covers 7 bases. CDR3 nucleotides: TGTGCCAGCAGAGCCGGGAGGGAGCAGTTCTTC. Protein sequence: CASRAGREQFF.